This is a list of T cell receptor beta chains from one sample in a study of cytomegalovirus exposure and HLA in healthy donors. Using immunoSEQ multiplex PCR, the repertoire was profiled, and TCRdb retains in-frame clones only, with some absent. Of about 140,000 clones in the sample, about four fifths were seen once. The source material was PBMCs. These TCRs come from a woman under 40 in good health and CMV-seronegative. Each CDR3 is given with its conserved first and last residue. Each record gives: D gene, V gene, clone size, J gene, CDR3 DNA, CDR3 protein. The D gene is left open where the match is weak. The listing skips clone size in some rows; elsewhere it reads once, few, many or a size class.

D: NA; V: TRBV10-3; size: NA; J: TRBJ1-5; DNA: TGTGCCACCACAGCGGATAGCAATCAGCCCCAGCATTTT; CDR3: CATTADSNQPQHF
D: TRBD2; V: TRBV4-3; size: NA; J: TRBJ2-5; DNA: TGCGCCAGCAGCCAAGAGGCAGTCCGGGGGGGCCGAGGAGAGACCCAGTACTTC; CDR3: CASSQEAVRGGRGETQYF
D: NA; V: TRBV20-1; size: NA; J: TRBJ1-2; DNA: TGCAGTGCTCTCGACTATGGCTACACCTTC; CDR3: CSALDYGYTF
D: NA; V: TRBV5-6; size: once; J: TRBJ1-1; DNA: TGTGCCAGCAACGTGGGGCGGGGGTACACTGAAGCTTTCTTT; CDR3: CASNVGRGYTEAFF
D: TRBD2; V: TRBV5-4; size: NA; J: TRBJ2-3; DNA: TGTGCCAGCAGCTTAACTAGCGGGGGGCCAGATACGCAGTATTTT; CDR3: CASSLTSGGPDTQYF
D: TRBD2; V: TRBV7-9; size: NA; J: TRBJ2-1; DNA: TGTGCCAGCAGCTCTCCGGGACTAGCGGATTACAATGAGCAGTTCTTC; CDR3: CASSSPGLADYNEQFF
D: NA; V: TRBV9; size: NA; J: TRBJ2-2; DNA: TGTGCCAGCAGCGCGTTAAGACGAGGGTCGGCCACCGGGGAGCTGTTTTTT; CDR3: CASSALRRGSATGELFF
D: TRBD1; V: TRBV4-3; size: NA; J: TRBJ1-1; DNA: TGCGCCAGCAGCCAACAGGGGGCGTATACTGAAGCTTTCTTT; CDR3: CASSQQGAYTEAFF
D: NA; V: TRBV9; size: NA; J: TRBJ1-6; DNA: TGTGCCAGCAGCGCACAGACAGCCCTGGGTTCACCCCTCCACTTT; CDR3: CASSAQTALGSPLHF
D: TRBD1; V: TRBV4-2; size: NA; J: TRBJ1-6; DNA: TGTGCCAGCAGCCAACTGATCGCGGACAGGGGTTCTTCACCCCTCCACTTT; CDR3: CASSQLIADRGSSPLHF
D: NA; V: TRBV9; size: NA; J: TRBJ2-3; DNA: TGTGCCAGCAGCGTAAGTCTAGAGGATACGCAGTATTTT; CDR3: CASSVSLEDTQYF
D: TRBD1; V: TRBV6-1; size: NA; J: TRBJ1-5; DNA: TGTGCCAGCGTGTTAAAGGGGGCAGGCAATCAGCCCCAGCATTTT; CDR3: CASVLKGAGNQPQHF
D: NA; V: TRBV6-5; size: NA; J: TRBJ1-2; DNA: TGTGCCAGCAGTTACAGACGGTCCCGGGGTTATGGCTACACCTTC; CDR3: CASSYRRSRGYGYTF
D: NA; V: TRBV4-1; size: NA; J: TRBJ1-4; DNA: TGCGCCAGCAGCCAAGGACAGAGCGATAATGAAAAACTGTTTTTT; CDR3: CASSQGQSDNEKLFF
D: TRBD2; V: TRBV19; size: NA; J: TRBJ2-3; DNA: TGTGCCAGTAGTATTGGGTCCGGGGGGACGCAGTATTTT; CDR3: CASSIGSGGTQYF
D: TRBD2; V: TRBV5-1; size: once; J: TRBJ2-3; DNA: TGCGCCAGCAGCTTTACTAGCGGTCCAGGTACAGATACGCAGTATTTT; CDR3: CASSFTSGPGTDTQYF
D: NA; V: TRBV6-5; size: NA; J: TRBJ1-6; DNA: TGTGCCAGCAGTTACCAGACAGGCTGGAGTTCACCCCTCCACTTT; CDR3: CASSYQTGWSSPLHF
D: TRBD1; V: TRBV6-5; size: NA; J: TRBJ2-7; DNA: TGTGCCAGCAGTTACAACAGGGGCAGCTCCTACGAGCAGTACTTC; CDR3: CASSYNRGSSYEQYF
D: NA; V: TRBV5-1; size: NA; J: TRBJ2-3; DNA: TGCGCCAGCAGCTCGAAAACCTCAACCGATGGGGCTGGAGATACGCAGTATTTT; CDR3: CASSSKTSTDGAGDTQYF
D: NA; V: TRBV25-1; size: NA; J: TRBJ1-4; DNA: TGTGCCAGCAGTAAGTCCGCGGGGGATCGGAGTGAAAAACTGTTTTTT; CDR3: CASSKSAGDRSEKLFF
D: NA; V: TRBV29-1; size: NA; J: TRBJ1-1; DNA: TGCAGCGTTGAAGAAGGAATCAGGGTCCCGAACACTGAAGCTTTCTTT; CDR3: CSVEEGIRVPNTEAFF
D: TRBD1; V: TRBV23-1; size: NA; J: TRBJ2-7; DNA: TGCGCCAGCAGTCAAGAACCGACAGGGAAGGACTACGAGCAGTACTTC; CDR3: CASSQEPTGKDYEQYF
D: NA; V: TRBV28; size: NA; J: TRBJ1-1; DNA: TGTGCCAGCAGTCTCACCGCCGGGGGGTTTACTGAAGCTTTCTTT; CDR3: CASSLTAGGFTEAFF
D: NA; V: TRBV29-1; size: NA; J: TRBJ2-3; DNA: TGCAGCGCAAACGGGGTAGGTGGGAAGACCACAGATACGCAGTATTTT; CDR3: CSANGVGGKTTDTQYF
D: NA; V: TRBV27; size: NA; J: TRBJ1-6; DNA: TGTGCCAGCAGTTTGTTCTCCGTTGGGGTCGGGGGAGAGAATTCACCCCTCCACTTT; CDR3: CASSLFSVGVGGENSPLHF
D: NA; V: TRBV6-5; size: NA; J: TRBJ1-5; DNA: TGTGCCAGCAGTTACGGCAGAAATCAGCCCCAGCATTTT; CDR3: CASSYGRNQPQHF
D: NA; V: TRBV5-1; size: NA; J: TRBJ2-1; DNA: TGCGCCAGCAGCCCCAATAGCGGAACCTCCTACAATGAGCAGTTCTTC; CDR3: CASSPNSGTSYNEQFF